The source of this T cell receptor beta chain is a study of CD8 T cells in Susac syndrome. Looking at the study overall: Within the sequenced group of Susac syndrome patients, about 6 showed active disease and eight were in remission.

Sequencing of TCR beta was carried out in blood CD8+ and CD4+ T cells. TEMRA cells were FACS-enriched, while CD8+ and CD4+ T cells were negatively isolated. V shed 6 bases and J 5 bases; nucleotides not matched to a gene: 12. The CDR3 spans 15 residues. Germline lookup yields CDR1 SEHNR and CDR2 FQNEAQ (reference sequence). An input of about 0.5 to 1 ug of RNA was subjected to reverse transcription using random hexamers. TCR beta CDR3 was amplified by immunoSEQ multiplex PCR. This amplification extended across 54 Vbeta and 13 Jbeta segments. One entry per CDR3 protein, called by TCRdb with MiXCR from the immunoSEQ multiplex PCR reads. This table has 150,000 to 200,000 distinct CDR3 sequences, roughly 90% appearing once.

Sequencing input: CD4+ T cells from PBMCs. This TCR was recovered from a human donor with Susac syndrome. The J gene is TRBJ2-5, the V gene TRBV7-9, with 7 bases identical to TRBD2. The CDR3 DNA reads TGTGCCAGCAGGCGCAACGAGAGGGAGGGGGAGACCCAGTACTTC. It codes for CASRRNEREGETQYF.